A single sample is the source of the 21 T cell receptor beta chains below, sequenced in a study of blood T cell repertoires in COVID-19. Generated by immunoSEQ multiplex PCR, the TCRdb table keeps only in-frame clones and is missing some. The sample holds approximately 300,000 clones; about 89% are singletons and the top ten take 5% to 7%. Sample: peripheral blood. The receptor set was obtained from a man younger than 35 who had recovered from COVID-19.

The rearrangement links TRBV28 to TRBJ2-7; 8 bases align to TRBD1. Germline values: CDR1 MDHEN, CDR2 SYDVKM. The CDR3 totals 14 residues. With V trimmed by 5 bases and J by 2 bases, 5 bases remained unmatched. The CDR3 protein is CASSLSDRAYEQYF. DNA for the CDR3: TGTGCCAGCAGTCTATCGGACAGGGCCTACGAGCAGTACTTC.

The J gene is TRBJ2-2, the V gene TRBV6-5; tentatively, D is TRBD2 (7 bases). This CDR3 is built from 14 residues. V gave up 6 bases and J gave up 4 bases, with 12 bases separating them. Per the germline V gene, CDR1 is MNHEY and CDR2 is SVGAGI. The CDR3 DNA reads TGTGCCAGCAGGTCGAGGGGGGGCACCGGGGAGCTGTTTTTT. This translates into CASRSRGGTGELFF.

The J gene is TRBJ2-3, the V gene TRBV7-2, with TRBD2 as a possible D gene (6 bases). Germline V gene sequence: CDR1 SGHTA, CDR2 FQGNSA. The CDR3 length is 16 residues. V lost 5 bases and J 3 bases, leaving 18 bases between the germline ends. DNA for the CDR3: TGTGCCAGCAGCCCTAATCAGGGTGGAGGGACAGATACGCAGTATTTT. This translates into CASSPNQGGGTDTQYF.

This clone was counted a single time. CDR3 amino acids: CASSLQGGTEAFF. The CDR3 region has the DNA TGTGCCAGCAGCTTACAGGGAGGTACTGAAGCTTTCTTT. The V and J genes are TRBV7-9 and TRBJ1-1; a weak D match, TRBD1 (5 bases). CDR3 size: 13 residues. The germline V and J ends were trimmed by 2 bases and 5 bases, with 9 bases remaining between them. Germline assignment: CDR1 SEHNR and CDR2 FQNEAQ (reference sequence).

The count of this clone is one. The V call is TRBV27, the J call TRBJ2-1; 12 bases are a match to TRBD2. CDR3 length: 14 amino acids. V dropped 3 bases and J dropped 9; count of bases not matched to a gene: 3. Per the germline V gene, CDR1 is MNHEY and CDR2 is SMNVEV (reference sequence). CDR3 bases: TGTGCCAGCAGTTTGACTAGCGGGAGATCTGAGCAGTTCTTC. Protein: CASSLTSGRSEQFF.

The sample holds one count of this clone. The V call is TRBV19, the J call TRBJ1-2, with a tentative D call TRBD1 (5 bases). CDR3 length: 15 amino acids. V was trimmed by 1 base and J by 4 bases, leaving 13 bases between them. Per the germline V gene, CDR1 is LNHDA and CDR2 is SQIVND (reference sequence). The CDR3 region is CASSIGQGVLYGYTF. The CDR3 nucleotides are TGTGCCAGTAGTATAGGGCAGGGTGTCCTCTATGGCTACACCTTC.

The chain is built from TRBV19 and TRBJ1-5; TRBD1 matches at 9 bases. Unmatched junction bases numbered 17, after V lost 5 bases and J lost 0 bases. CDR1 and CDR2 from the germline V gene are LNHDA and SQIVND (reference sequence). The CDR3 is made up of 20 amino acids. CDR3 sequence reads: CASSVTGGTGRPYSNQPQHF. For the CDR3, the DNA is TGTGCCAGTAGTGTTACGGGCGGGACAGGGAGACCTTATAGCAATCAGCCCCAGCATTTT.

The V and J genes are TRBV7-2 and TRBJ1-5; D not resolved. Germline CDR1 SGHTA, CDR2 FQGNSA. The CDR3 extends over 16 amino acids. The V end lost 4 bases, the J end lost 0 bases, and 13 bases lay between the germline ends. CDR3: CASSSHPSYSNQPQHF. CDR3 sequence (DNA): TGTGCCAGCAGCTCCCACCCCAGTTATAGCAATCAGCCCCAGCATTTT.

The DNA of the CDR3 is TGTGCCAGCAGTTCCCGCAGGGAGGTCACTGAAGCTTTCTTT. Translated: CASSSRREVTEAFF. The rearrangement uses TRBV6-5 and TRBJ1-1; maybe TRBD1 (5 bases). The CDR3 runs to 14 residues. Germline CDR1 MNHEY, CDR2 SVGAGI. The V and J ends lost 4 bases and 4 bases respectively, with 13 bases between them.

This rearrangement joins TRBV9 to TRBJ2-5, with 10 bases that match TRBD2. The CDR3 is 14 amino acids. Germline lookup yields CDR1 SGDLS and CDR2 YYNGEE. V was pared by 3 bases and J by 3 bases, with 2 bases of the junction left unmatched. CDR3 bases: TGTGCCAGCAGCGCGAGCGGGGGGGAAGAGACCCAGTACTTC. Its translation: CASSASGGEETQYF.

The CDR3 DNA reads TGTGCCAGTACTAAGGGGGCGAGTTATGACACTGAAGCTTTCTTT. This translates into CASTKGASYDTEAFF. The rearrangement uses TRBV19 and TRBJ1-1; 7 bases fit TRBD1. Germline CDR1 is LNHDA and CDR2 is SQIVND (reference sequence). Trimming took 7 bases from V and 3 from J; bases not matched to a gene: 11. The CDR3 sequence is 15 residues long.

The chain couples TRBV4-1 to TRBJ2-7; TRBD1 matches 8 bases. Germline V lookup: CDR1 MGHRA, CDR2 YSYEKL. The CDR3 is 16 residues long. The trim removed 0 bases at V and 1 base at J, leaving 5 bases unmatched. The CDR3 protein is CASSQEATGASYEQYF. The CDR3 DNA is TGCGCCAGCAGCCAAGAGGCGACAGGGGCTTCCTACGAGCAGTACTTC.

J is TRBJ1-1 and V is TRBV7-3; maybe TRBD1 (5 bases). V lost 2 bases, J lost 5 bases, and 9 bases lay in between. This CDR3 region has 13 residues. Germline values: CDR1 SGHTA, CDR2 FQGTGA. CDR3 in amino acids: CASSLLQATEAFF. The CDR3 DNA is TGTGCCAGCAGCTTACTACAGGCTACTGAAGCTTTCTTT.

This clone has only a few counts. The genes are TRBV2 and TRBJ1-1; 9 bases match TRBD1. Germline CDR1 SNHLY, CDR2 FYNNEI. The CDR3 is 16 residues long. V shed 1 base and J 1 base; nucleotides not matched to a gene: 4. The CDR3 DNA reads as TGTGCCAGCAGTGAAGGGGGACAGGGTACGAACACTGAAGCTTTCTTT. Encoded protein: CASSEGGQGTNTEAFF.

The V call is TRBV6-5, the J call TRBJ1-3, with unresolved D. The germline V gene encodes CDR1 MNHEY and CDR2 SVGAGI. V lost 8 bases and J lost 0, with 14 bases in between. The CDR3 totals 15 residues. The CDR3 is CASSVQHLSGNTIYF. Written as DNA, the CDR3 is TGTGCCAGCTCAGTACAGCATCTCTCTGGAAACACCATATATTTT.

The chain couples TRBV6-5 to TRBJ2-1; 8 bases line up with TRBD2. The CDR3 is 16 amino acids. Germline values: CDR1 MNHEY, CDR2 SVGAGI. V was clipped by 0 bases and J by 0 bases; unmatched bases: 1. This CDR3 reads CASSYSAGGSYNEQFF. The CDR3 DNA follows: TGTGCCAGCAGTTACTCCGCGGGAGGCTCCTACAATGAGCAGTTCTTC.

The J gene is TRBJ2-1, the V gene TRBV10-3, with D maybe TRBD2 (5 bases). Germline V gene lookup returns CDR1 ENHRY and CDR2 SYGVKD. The CDR3 covers 12 residues. Trimming removed 5 bases at V and 10 bases at J, with 12 bases between. The CDR3 sequence: CAISRGGGEQFF. CDR3 DNA: TGTGCCATCAGTCGAGGTGGCGGGGAGCAGTTCTTC.

The rearrangement joins TRBV19 to TRBJ1-4; possible D gene TRBD1, 5 bases. Per the germline V gene, CDR1 is LNHDA and CDR2 is SQIVND (reference sequence). V was clipped by 5 bases and J by 7 bases, with 14 bases between them. The CDR3 is 14 amino acids. The CDR3: CASSPREGGEKLFF. CDR3 bases: TGTGCCAGTAGTCCCAGGGAAGGTGGTGAAAAACTGTTTTTT.

The rearrangement joins TRBV23-1 to TRBJ1-5, with D hard to call. TRBV23-1 is sorted into the ORF group, with uncertain function. The V and J ends lost 2 bases and 0 bases respectively, with 11 bases between them. The CDR3 is made up of 16 amino acids. Here the CDR3 DNA reads TGCGCCAGCAGTCAAGCCGGGTCTTTTAGCAATCAGCCCCAGCATTTT. It codes for CASSQAGSFSNQPQHF.

This clone occurred many times. The J gene is TRBJ1-1, the V gene TRBV4-1, with D unresolved. The CDR3 totals 16 residues. CDR1 is MGHRA and CDR2 is YSYEKL in the germline V gene. Trimming took 1 base from V and 0 from J, leaving 12 bases between them. CDR3 bases: TGCGCCAGCAGCCAAGTAGGGCGGAGGATGAACACTGAAGCTTTCTTT. This codes for CASSQVGRRMNTEAFF.

V usage is TRBV6-4 and J usage is TRBJ2-1; TRBD2 might be the D (5 bases). Germline lookup yields CDR1 MRHNA and CDR2 SNTAGT. V was pared by 6 bases and J by 1 base, with 16 bases between. CDR3 length: 16 residues. The CDR3 nucleotides read TGTGCCAGCAGAAAGGAGGCGGACGTTTCCTACAATGAGCAGTTCTTC. Its protein is CASRKEADVSYNEQFF.